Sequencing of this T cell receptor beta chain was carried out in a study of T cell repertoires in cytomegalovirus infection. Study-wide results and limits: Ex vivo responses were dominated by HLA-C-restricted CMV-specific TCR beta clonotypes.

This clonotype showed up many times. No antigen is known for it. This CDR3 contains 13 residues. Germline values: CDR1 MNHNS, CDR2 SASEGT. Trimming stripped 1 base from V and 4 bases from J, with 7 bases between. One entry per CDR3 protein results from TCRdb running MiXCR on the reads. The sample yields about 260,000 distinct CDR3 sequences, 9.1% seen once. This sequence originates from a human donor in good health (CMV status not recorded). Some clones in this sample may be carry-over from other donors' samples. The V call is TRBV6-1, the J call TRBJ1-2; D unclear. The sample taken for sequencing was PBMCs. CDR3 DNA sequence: TGTGCCAGCAGTGAAGAGACGGTCTATGGCTACACCTTC. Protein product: CASSEETVYGYTF.